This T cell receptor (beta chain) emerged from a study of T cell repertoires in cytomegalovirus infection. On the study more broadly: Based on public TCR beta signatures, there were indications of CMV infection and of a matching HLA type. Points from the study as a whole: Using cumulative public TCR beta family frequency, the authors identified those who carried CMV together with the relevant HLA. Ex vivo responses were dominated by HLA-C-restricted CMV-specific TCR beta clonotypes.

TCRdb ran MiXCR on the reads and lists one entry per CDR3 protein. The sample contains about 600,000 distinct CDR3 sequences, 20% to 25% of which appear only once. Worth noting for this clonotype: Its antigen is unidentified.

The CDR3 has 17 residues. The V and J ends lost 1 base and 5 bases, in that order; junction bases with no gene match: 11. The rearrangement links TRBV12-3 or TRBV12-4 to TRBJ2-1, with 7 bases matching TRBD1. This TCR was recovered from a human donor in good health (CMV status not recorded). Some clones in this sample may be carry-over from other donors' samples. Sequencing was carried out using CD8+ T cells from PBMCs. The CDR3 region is CASSLGLGGTANNEQFF. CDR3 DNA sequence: TGTGCCAGCAGTTTAGGGTTAGGTGGGACAGCAAACAATGAGCAGTTCTTC.